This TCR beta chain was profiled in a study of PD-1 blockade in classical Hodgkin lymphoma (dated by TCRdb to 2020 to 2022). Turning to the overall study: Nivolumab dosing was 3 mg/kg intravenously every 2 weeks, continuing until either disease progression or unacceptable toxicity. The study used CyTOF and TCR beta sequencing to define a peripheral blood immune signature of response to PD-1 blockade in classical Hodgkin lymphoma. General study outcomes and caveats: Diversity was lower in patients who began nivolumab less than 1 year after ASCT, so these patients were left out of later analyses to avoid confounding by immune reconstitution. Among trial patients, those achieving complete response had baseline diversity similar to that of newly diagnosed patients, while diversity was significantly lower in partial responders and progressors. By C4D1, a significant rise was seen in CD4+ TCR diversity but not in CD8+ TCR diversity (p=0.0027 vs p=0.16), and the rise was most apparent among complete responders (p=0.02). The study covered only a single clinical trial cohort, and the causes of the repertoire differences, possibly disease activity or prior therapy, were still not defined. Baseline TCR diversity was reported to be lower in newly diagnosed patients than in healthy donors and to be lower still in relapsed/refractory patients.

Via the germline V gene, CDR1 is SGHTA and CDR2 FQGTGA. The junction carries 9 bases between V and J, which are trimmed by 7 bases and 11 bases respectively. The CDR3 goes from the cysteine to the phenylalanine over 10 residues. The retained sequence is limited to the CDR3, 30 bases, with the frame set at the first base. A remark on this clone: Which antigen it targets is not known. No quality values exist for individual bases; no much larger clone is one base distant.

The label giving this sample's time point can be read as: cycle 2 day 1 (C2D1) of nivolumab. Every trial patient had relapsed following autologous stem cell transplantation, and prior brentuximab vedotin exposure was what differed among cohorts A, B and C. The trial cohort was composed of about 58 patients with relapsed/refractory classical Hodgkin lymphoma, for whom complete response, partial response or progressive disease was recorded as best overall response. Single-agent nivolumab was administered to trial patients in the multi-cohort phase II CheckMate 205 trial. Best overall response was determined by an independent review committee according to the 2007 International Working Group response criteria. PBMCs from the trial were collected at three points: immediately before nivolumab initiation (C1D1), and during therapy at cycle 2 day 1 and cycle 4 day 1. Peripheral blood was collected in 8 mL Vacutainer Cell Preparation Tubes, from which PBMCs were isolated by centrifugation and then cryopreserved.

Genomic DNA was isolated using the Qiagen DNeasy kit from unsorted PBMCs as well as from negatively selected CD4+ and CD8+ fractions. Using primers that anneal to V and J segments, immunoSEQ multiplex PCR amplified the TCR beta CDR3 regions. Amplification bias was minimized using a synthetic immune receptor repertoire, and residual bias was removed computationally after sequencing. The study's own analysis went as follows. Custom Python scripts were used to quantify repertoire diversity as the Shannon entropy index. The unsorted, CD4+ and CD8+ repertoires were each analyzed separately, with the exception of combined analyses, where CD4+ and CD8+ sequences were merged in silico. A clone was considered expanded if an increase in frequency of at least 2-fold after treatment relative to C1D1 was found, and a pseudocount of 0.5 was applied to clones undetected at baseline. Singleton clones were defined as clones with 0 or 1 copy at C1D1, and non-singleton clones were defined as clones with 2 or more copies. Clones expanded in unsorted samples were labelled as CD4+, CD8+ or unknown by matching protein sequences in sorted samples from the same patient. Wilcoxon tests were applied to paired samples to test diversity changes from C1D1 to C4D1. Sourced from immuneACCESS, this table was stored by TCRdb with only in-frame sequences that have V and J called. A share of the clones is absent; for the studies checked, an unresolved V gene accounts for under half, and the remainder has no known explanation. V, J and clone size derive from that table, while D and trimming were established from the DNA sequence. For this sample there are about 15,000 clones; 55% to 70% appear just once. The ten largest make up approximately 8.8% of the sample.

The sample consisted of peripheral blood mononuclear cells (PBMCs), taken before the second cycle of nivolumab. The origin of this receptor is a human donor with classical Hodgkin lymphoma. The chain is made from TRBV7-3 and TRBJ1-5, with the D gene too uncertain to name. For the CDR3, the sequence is CASMTPAQHF. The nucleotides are TGTGCCAGCATGACCCCAGCCCAGCATTTT.